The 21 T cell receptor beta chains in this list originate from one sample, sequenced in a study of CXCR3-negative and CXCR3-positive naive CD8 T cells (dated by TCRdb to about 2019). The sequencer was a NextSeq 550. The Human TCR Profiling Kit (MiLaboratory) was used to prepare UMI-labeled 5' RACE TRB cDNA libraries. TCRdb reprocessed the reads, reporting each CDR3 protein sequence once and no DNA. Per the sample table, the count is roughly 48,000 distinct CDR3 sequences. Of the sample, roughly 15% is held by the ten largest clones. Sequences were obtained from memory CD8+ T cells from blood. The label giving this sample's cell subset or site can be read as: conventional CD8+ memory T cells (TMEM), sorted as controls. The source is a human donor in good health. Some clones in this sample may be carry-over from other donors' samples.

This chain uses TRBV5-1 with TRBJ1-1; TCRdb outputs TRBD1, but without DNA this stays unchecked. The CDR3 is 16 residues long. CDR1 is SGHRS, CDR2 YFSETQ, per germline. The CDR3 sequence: CASSLAGQGRNTEAFF.

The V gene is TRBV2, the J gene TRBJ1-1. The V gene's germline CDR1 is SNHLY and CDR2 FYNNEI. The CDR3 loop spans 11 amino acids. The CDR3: CASTGDGTSFF.

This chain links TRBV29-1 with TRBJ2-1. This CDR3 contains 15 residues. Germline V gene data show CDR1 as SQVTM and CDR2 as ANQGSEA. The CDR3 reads CSVEDRRSTHNEQFF.

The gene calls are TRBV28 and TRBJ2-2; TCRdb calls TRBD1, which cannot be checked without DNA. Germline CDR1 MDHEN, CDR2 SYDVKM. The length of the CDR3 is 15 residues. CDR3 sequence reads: CASSLHRGGGGELFF.

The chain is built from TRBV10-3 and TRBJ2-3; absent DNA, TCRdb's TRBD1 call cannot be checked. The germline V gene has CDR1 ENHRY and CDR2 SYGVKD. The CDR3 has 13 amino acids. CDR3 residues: CAITGGETDTQYF.

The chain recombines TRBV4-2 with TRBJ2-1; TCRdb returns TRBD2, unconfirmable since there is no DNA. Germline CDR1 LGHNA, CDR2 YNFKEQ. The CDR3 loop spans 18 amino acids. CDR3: CASSQDESGLASYNEQFF.

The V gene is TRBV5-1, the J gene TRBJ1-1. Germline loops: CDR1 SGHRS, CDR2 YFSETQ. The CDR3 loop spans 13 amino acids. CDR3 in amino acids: CASILAMHGSAFF.

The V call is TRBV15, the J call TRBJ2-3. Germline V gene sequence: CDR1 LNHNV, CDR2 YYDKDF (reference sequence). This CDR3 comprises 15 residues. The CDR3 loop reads CATTRPAESTDTQYF.

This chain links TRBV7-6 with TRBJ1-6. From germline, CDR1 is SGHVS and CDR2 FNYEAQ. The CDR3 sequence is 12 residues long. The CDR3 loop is CASSLGEGPLHF.

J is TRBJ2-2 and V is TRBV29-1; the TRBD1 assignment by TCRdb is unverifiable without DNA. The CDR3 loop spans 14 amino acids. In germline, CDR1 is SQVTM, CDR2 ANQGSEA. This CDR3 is CSVFSGSDTGELFF.

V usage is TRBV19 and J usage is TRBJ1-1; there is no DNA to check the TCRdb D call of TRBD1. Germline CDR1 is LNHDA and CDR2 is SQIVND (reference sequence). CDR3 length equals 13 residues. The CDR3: CASSRTENTEAFF. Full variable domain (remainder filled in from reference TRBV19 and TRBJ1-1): DGGITQSPKYLFRKEGQNVTLSCEQNLNHDAMYWYRQDPGQGLRLIYYSQIVNDFQKGDIAEGYSVSREKKESFPLTVTSAQKNPTAFYLCASSRTENTEAFFGQGTRLTVV.

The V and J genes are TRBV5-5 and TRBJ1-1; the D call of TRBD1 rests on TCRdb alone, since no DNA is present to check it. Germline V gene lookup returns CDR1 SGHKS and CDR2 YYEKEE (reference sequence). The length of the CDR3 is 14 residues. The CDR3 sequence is CASSATGGNTEAFF.

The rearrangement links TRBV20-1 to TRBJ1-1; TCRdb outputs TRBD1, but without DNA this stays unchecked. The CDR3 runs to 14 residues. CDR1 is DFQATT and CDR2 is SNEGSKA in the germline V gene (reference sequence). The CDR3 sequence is CSARTGTENTEAFF.

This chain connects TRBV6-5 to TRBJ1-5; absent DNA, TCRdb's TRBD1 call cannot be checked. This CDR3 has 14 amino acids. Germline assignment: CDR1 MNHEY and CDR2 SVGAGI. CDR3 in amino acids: CASSYAAGDQPQHF.

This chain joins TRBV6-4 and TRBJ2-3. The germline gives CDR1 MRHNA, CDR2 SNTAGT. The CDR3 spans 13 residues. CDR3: CASSTGGTDTQYF.

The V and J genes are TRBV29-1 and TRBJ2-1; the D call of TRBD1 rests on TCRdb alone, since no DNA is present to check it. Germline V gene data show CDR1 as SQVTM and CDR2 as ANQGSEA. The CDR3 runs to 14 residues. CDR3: CSVEGQVNRNEQFF.

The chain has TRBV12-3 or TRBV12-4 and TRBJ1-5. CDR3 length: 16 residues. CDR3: CASSSGRINSNQPQHF.

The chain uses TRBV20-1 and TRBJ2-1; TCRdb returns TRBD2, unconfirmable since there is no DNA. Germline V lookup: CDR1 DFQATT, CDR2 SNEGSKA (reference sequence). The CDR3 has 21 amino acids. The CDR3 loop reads CSARTSLTPSGAVSHYNEQFF.

CDR3 amino acids: CASSLAETNYGYTF. The chain couples TRBV28 to TRBJ1-2. Germline loops: CDR1 MDHEN, CDR2 SYDVKM. CDR3 size: 14 residues.

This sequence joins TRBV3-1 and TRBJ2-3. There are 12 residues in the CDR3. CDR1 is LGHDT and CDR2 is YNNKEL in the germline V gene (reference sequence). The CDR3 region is CASSQGRVRQYF.

CDR3 region: CASSLDLAQPGYTF. The genes are TRBV7-8 and TRBJ1-2. In germline, CDR1 is SGHVS, CDR2 FQNEAQ. The CDR3 contains 14 residues.